This T cell receptor beta chain originates from a study of identical twins. Study-wide points: Researchers reported excess low generation probability among twin-shared out-of-frame alpha sequences.

Via MiXCR, TCRdb re-called the 5' RACE reads, giving one row per CDR3 protein. Among over 200,000 distinct CDR3 sequences listed, roughly a tenth were seen once. Of note for this clonotype: Its antigen is currently unknown.

V lost 4 bases to trimming and J lost 6 bases; unmatched junction nucleotides: 9. Germline-derived CDR1 and CDR2 are SGHRS and YFSETQ. The CDR3 length is 14 residues. The chain couples TRBV5-1 to TRBJ1-2, with 7 bases fitting TRBD1. Sequencing was done on a sample of memory T cells sorted from blood. This clonotype was sampled from a man in his forties or fifties in good health. In nucleotides, the CDR3 is TGCGCCAGCAGCGCGGCGGGACAGTCGGATGGCTACACCTTC. This gives the protein CASSAAGQSDGYTF.